A single sample is the source of the 23 T cell receptor beta chains below, sequenced in a study of CD8 T cells in Susac syndrome. Reverse transcription of about 0.5 to 1 ug RNA was carried out with random hexamers. TCRdb re-derived calls from the immunoSEQ multiplex PCR reads in MiXCR, one entry per CDR3 protein. Of roughly 100,000 distinct CDR3 sequences listed, roughly 94% are singletons. The specimen was CD8+ T cells from PBMCs. Source of these receptors: a human donor with Susac syndrome.

This clonotype was detected once. This rearrangement joins TRBV20-1 to TRBJ1-1, with unresolved D. The germline V and J ends were trimmed by 0 bases and 6 bases, with 5 bases remaining between them. This CDR3 spans 11 amino acids. Germline V gene sequence: CDR1 DFQATT, CDR2 SNEGSKA (reference sequence). CDR3 residues: CSARDGAEAFF. Here the CDR3 DNA reads TGCAGTGCTAGAGATGGGGCTGAAGCTTTCTTT.

This chain uses TRBV9 with TRBJ1-1; no definite D call. V lost 4 bases, J lost 3 bases, and 19 bases lay in between. CDR3 length: 16 amino acids. In germline, CDR1 is SGDLS, CDR2 YYNGEE. CDR3 nucleotides: TGTGCCAGCAGCACACCCGATCGTGGAAGGGACACTGAAGCTTTCTTT. Translation: CASSTPDRGRDTEAFF.

V gene TRBV29-1 combines with J gene TRBJ2-1; the D is unclear. Trimming stripped 0 bases from V and 6 bases from J, with 9 bases between. The CDR3 covers 13 residues. Germline CDR1 is SQVTM and CDR2 is ANQGSEA. The CDR3 DNA sequence: TGCAGCGTTGAAGATCATGTCGGCAATGAGCAGTTCTTC. Translated, it gives CSVEDHVGNEQFF.

The chain carries TRBV9 and TRBJ2-5, with 7 nucleotides matching TRBD1. V was clipped by 4 bases and J by 4 bases; unmatched bases: 10. The CDR3 loop spans 15 amino acids. The germline V gene encodes CDR1 SGDLS and CDR2 YYNGEE. The CDR3: CASSIQTGMAETQYF. In DNA form, the CDR3 reads TGTGCCAGCAGCATTCAGACAGGGATGGCAGAGACCCAGTACTTC.

The chain links TRBV7-2 to TRBJ1-2; 8 bases are shared with TRBD1. The CDR3 consists of 16 residues. The germline CDR1 and CDR2 sequences are SGHTA and FQGNSA. J was trimmed by 3 bases and V by 5 bases; bases with no gene match: 11. The CDR3 region has the DNA TGTGCCAGCAGCGAAGGACCCACAGGGGGTTACTATGGCTACACCTTC. It codes for CASSEGPTGGYYGYTF.

The chain links TRBV20-1 to TRBJ1-2; 10 bases match TRBD1. In germline, CDR1 is DFQATT, CDR2 SNEGSKA (reference sequence). Trimming at V came to 4 bases and at J to 3 bases, leaving 8 bases not matched to a gene. The CDR3 contains 15 residues. The CDR3 sequence: CSATARTGGDYGYTF. CDR3 nucleotide sequence: TGCAGTGCTACCGCTCGGACAGGGGGGGACTATGGCTACACCTTC.

The CDR3 sequence is CATRDRAATNEKLFF. The CDR3 nucleotides read TGTGCCACCAGGGACAGGGCGGCGACTAATGAAAAACTGTTTTTT. The chain has TRBV6-6 and TRBJ1-4; 9 bases fit TRBD1. Germline-derived CDR1 and CDR2 are MNHNY and SVGAGI (reference sequence). The CDR3 is 15 residues long. V was pared by 10 bases and J by 2 bases, with 8 bases of the junction left unmatched.

The CDR3 sequence is CSARDITRRGPNTGELFF. CDR3 nucleotide sequence: TGCAGTGCTAGAGATATTACACGGCGGGGCCCGAACACCGGGGAGCTGTTTTTT. The rearrangement uses TRBV20-1 and TRBJ2-2, with TRBD2 as a possible D gene (6 bases). The CDR3 totals 18 residues. Germline V gene lookup returns CDR1 DFQATT and CDR2 SNEGSKA (reference sequence). The V and J ends lost 0 bases and 0 bases respectively, with 17 bases between them.

This rearrangement joins TRBV11-3 to TRBJ2-7; the D is unclear. V gave up 4 bases and J gave up 6 bases, with 13 bases separating them. Germline CDR1 SGHNT, CDR2 YENEEA. This CDR3 contains 13 residues. The CDR3 loop is CASSSGMDGEQYF. CDR3 coding DNA: TGTGCCAGCAGCTCCGGAATGGACGGCGAGCAGTACTTC. Drawing the rest from reference TRBV11-3 and TRBJ2-7, the complete variable domain is EAGVVQSPRYKIIEKKQPVAFWCNPISGHNTLYWYLQNLGQGPELLIRYENEEAVDDSQLPKDRFSAERLKGVDSTLKIQPAELGDSAVYLCASSSGMDGEQYFGPGTRLTVT.

About this clonotype: One junction end disagrees with the germline gene, perhaps due to a read error. The chain couples TRBV4-1 to TRBJ2-2; 7 nucleotides agree with TRBD1. The CDR3 totals 16 residues. Germline-derived CDR1 and CDR2 are MGHRA and YSYEKL. CDR3 nucleotide sequence: TGCGCCAGCAGCCAAGACCAGACAGGGAACAACGGGGAGCTGTTTTTT. Its protein is CASSQDQTGNNGELFF.

This clonotype was observed a single time. This chain links TRBV3-1 with TRBJ2-2, with 7 bases that match TRBD1. The CDR3 is made up of 15 amino acids. The ends lost 4 bases at V and 6 bases at J; junction bases unmatched: 8. CDR1 is LGHDT, CDR2 YNNKEL, per germline (reference sequence). As DNA, the CDR3 is TGTGCCAGCAGCCCACTCACACAGGGGTCCGGGGAGCTGTTTTTT. This translates into CASSPLTQGSGELFF.

The chain employs TRBV27 and TRBJ2-7, with D perhaps assigned TRBD1 or TRBD2 (5 bases each). Germline V gene sequence: CDR1 MNHEY, CDR2 SMNVEV (reference sequence). This CDR3 is 13 amino acids long. V gave up 3 bases and J gave up 3 bases, with 9 bases separating them. This CDR3 reads CASSFWDVYEQYF. The CDR3, as DNA: TGTGCCAGCAGTTTCTGGGACGTCTACGAGCAGTACTTC.

The V and J genes are TRBV3-1 and TRBJ2-7; 12 bases map to TRBD2. Germline CDR1 reads LGHDT; CDR2 reads YNNKEL (reference sequence). V lost 5 bases to trimming and J lost 2 bases; unmatched junction nucleotides: 7. CDR3 length: 16 amino acids. The CDR3 nucleotides read TGTGCCAGCAGCTCCCCGACTAGCGGGGGACCCTACGAGCAGTACTTC. It codes for CASSSPTSGGPYEQYF.

This clonotype has a single count. The CDR3 region has the DNA TGTGCCAGTAGTATAGATCACGGGGTCGAAGCTTTCTTT. This gives the protein CASSIDHGVEAFF. The chain recombines TRBV19 with TRBJ1-1, with unresolved D. V was cut by 0 bases and J by 8 bases, with 10 bases left in between. The length of the CDR3 is 13 residues. Germline V gene data show CDR1 as LNHDA and CDR2 as SQIVND (reference sequence).

The chain joins TRBV6-7 to TRBJ1-5; tentative D call: TRBD1 (5 bases). TRBV6-7 is known as an ORF, though its function is uncertain. The germline V and J ends were trimmed by 6 bases and 3 bases, with 12 bases remaining between them. CDR3 length: 14 amino acids. CDR3 residues: CASSFDRPNQPQHF. DNA of the CDR3: TGTGCCAGCAGCTTCGACAGACCCAATCAGCCCCAGCATTTT.

The rearrangement links TRBV5-4 to TRBJ2-1; 9 bases align to TRBD2. J was trimmed by 5 bases and V by 0 bases; bases with no gene match: 3. Germline CDR1 and CDR2: SGHNT and YYREEE (reference sequence). The CDR3 sequence is 15 residues long. CDR3 DNA: TGTGCCAGCAGCTTGGGCGCGGGGGGGCACAATGAGCAGTTCTTC. It translates to CASSLGAGGHNEQFF.

This clonotype appeared a single time. The V call is TRBV25-1, the J call TRBJ2-3; D call uncertain. This CDR3 contains 13 residues. Trimming pared 3 bases from V and 5 bases from J, leaving 9 bases between. CDR1 and CDR2 from the germline V gene are MGHDK and SYGVNS. The CDR3 is CASSDSLRDTQYF. The CDR3 coding sequence is TGTGCCAGCAGTGATTCCCTACGAGATACGCAGTATTTT.

V and J are TRBV5-6 and TRBJ1-2; D might be TRBD1 (5 bases). V was shortened by 4 bases and J by 4 bases, with 14 bases between the two germline ends. The CDR3 covers 14 residues. CDR1 and CDR2 from the germline V gene are SGHDT and YYEEEE. CDR3 bases: TGTGCCAGCAGCGGACCTGACAGTGGCTATGGCTACACCTTC. Protein product: CASSGPDSGYGYTF.

This chain uses TRBV29-1 with TRBJ2-7, with 10 bases matching TRBD1. The germline CDR1 and CDR2 sequences are SQVTM and ANQGSEA. This CDR3 has 15 residues. V lost 4 bases to trimming and J lost 1 base; unmatched junction nucleotides: 7. CDR3 region: CSVGGWGQGSYEQYF. CDR3 DNA: TGCAGCGTTGGGGGATGGGGACAGGGGTCCTACGAGCAGTACTTC.

J is TRBJ2-3 and V is TRBV27; 9 nucleotides match TRBD2. Per germline, CDR1 MNHEY and CDR2 SMNVEV (reference sequence). CDR3 length: 15 amino acids. The V gene end was trimmed by 7 bases and the J gene end by 1 base; junction bases not matched to a gene: 6. The CDR3 region is CASKWGTSRTDTQYF. The CDR3 DNA sequence: TGTGCCAGCAAGTGGGGGACTAGCCGCACAGATACGCAGTATTTT.

This chain uses TRBV3-1 with TRBJ2-5; either TRBD1 or TRBD2 may supply D (5 bases each). Germline V CDR1 and CDR2: LGHDT, YNNKEL (reference sequence). This CDR3 comprises 17 residues. V was clipped by 8 bases and J by 5 bases, with 27 bases between them. Written as DNA, the CDR3 is TGTGCCAGCGCAACTTCTCGAGCGGCCGTTGAGGGGGAGACCCAGTACTTC. It specifies CASATSRAAVEGETQYF.

A single count supports this clonotype. The V gene is TRBV20-1, the J gene TRBJ2-7; 11 bases align to TRBD2. The V gene's germline CDR1 is DFQATT and CDR2 SNEGSKA (reference sequence). J gave up 6 bases and V 0 bases, and 7 bases lay outside the gene matches. CDR3 length: 15 amino acids. In DNA, the CDR3 is TGCAGTGCTAGAGATCGATCTAGCGGGGGGCCCGAGCAGTACTTC. Its protein is CSARDRSSGGPEQYF.

The genes are TRBV20-1 and TRBJ2-4; TRBD1 matches at 7 bases. CDR1 is DFQATT, CDR2 SNEGSKA, per germline (reference sequence). The V gene end was trimmed by 3 bases and the J gene end by 7 bases; junction bases not matched to a gene: 6. This CDR3 region has 13 residues. The CDR3 sequence is CSARDLTGNIQYF. Here the CDR3 DNA reads TGCAGTGCTAGGGACCTGACAGGGAACATTCAGTACTTC.